The source of this T cell receptor beta chain is a study of T cells after posttransplantation cyclophosphamide. Study-level results: Donor CD8+ memory clones often dominated recipient blood repertoires at later times.

CDR1 is SGHNT, CDR2 YYREEE, per germline (reference sequence). This CDR3 spans 15 amino acids. V was shortened by 2 bases and J by 6 bases, with 15 bases between the two germline ends. Points on this clone: Antigen specificity is unknown.

Only in-frame clones appear in the TCRdb table, and some are missing; sequencing was by immunoSEQ multiplex PCR. This sample carries some 47,000 clones, roughly 84% of them seen once, and the ten largest clones take 2.8%. This TCR came from a man aged 25-45 years with a blood cancer, CMV-positive, and with a related stem cell donor. The sequenced sample was PBMCs. This chain uses TRBV5-4 with TRBJ2-1; D may be TRBD2 (7 bases). CDR3 sequence reads: CASSLGGARSNEQFF. In DNA, the CDR3 is TGTGCCAGCAGCTTAGGGGGGGCCCGATCCAATGAGCAGTTCTTC. The full variable domain, completed using reference TRBV5-4 and TRBJ2-1, is ETGVTQSPTHLIKTRGQQVTLRCSSQSGHNTVSWYQQALGQGPQFIFQYYREEENGRGNFPPRFSGLQFPNYSSELNVNALELDDSALYLCASSLGGARSNEQFFGPGTRLTVL.